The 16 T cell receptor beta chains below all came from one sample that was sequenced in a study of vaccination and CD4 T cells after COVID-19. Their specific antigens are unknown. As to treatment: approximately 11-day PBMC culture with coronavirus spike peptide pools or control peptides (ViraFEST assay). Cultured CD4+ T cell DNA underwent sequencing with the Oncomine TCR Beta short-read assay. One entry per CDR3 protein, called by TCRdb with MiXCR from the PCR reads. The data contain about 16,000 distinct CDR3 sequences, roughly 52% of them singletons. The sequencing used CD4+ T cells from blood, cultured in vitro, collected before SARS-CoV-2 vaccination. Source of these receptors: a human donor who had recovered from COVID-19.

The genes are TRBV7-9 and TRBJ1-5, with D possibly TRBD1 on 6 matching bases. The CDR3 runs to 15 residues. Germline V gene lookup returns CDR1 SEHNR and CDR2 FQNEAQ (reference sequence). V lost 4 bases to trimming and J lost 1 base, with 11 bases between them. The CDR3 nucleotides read TGTGCCAGCAGCTCATCCGACAGGAGCAATCAGCCCCAGCATTTT. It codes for CASSSSDRSNQPQHF.

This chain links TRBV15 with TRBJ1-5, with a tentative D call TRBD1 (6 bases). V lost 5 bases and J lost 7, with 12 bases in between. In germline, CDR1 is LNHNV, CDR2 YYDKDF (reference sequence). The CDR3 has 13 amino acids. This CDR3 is CATSRDTGQPQHF. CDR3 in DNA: TGTGCCACCAGCCGGGACACAGGCCAGCCCCAGCATTTT.

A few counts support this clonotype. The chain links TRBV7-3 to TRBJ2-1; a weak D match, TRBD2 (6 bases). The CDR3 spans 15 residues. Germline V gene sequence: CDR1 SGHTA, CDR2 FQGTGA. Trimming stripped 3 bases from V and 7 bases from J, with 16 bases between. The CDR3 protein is CASSFGSRFGNEQFF. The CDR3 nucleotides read TGTGCCAGCAGCTTCGGGAGTAGGTTTGGAAATGAGCAGTTCTTC.

CDR3 protein: CASSLEGYSNQPQHF. The CDR3 nucleotides read TGCGCCAGCAGCTTGGAAGGGTATAGCAATCAGCCCCAGCATTTT. The V call is TRBV5-1, the J call TRBJ1-5; D unresolved. Germline CDR1 reads SGHRS; CDR2 reads YFSETQ. V was cut by 0 bases and J by 0 bases, with 7 bases left in between. The CDR3 loop spans 15 amino acids.

The CDR3 DNA reads as TGCGCCAGCAGCCAAGGGCGGGCTTCAGGGAATGAGCAGTTCTTC. Its translation is CASSQGRASGNEQFF. The chain links TRBV4-3 to TRBJ2-1; D possibly matches TRBD1 or TRBD2 (5 bases each). The CDR3 sequence is 15 residues long. Germline values: CDR1 LGHNA, CDR2 YSLEER. V gave up 1 base and J gave up 7 bases, with 14 bases separating them.

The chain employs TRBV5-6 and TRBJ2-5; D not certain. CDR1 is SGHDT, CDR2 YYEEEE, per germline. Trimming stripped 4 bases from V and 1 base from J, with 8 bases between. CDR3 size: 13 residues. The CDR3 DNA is TGTGCCAGCAGCGGACCCCCCCAAGAGACCCAGTACTTC. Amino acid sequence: CASSGPPQETQYF.

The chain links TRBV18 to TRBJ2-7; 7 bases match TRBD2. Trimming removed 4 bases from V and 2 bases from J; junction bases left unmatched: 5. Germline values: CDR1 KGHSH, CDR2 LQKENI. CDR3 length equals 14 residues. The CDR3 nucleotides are TGTGCCAGCTCACAGAGCGGGAACCCCTACGAGCAGTACTTC. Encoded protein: CASSQSGNPYEQYF. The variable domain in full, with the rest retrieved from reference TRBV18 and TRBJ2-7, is NAGVMQNPRHLVRRRGQEARLRCSPMKGHSHVYWYRQLPEEGLKFMVYLQKENIIDESGMPKERFSAEFPKEGPSILRIQQVVRGDSAAYFCASSQSGNPYEQYFGPGTRLTVT.

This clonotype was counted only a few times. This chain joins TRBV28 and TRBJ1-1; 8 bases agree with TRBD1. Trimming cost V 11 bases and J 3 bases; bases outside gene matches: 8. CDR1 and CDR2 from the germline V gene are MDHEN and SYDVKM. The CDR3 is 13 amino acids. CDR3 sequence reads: CAAALGQDTEAFF. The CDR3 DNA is TGTGCCGCTGCGTTGGGACAGGACACTGAAGCTTTCTTT.

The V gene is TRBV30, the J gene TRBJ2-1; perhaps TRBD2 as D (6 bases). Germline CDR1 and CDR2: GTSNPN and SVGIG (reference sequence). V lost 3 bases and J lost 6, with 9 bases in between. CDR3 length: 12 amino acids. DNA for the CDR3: TGTGCCTGGAGCGGGAGTCTCAATGAGCAGTTCTTC. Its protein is CAWSGSLNEQFF.

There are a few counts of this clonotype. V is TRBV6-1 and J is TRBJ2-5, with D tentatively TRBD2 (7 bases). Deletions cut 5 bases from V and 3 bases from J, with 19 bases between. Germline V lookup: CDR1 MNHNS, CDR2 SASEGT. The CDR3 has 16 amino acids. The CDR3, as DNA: TGTGCCAGCAGTCACGGCGGGGGCTTGGTAGAAGAGACCCAGTACTTC. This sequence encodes CASSHGGGLVEETQYF.

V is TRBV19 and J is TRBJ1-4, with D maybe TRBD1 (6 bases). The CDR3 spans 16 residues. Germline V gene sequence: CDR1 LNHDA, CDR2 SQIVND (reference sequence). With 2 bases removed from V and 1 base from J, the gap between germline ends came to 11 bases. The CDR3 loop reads CASSIPATGTNEKLFF. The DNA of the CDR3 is TGTGCCAGTAGTATACCTGCGACAGGAACTAATGAAAAACTGTTTTTT. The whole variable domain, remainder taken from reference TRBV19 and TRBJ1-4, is DGGITQSPKYLFRKEGQNVTLSCEQNLNHDAMYWYRQDPGQGLRLIYYSQIVNDFQKGDIAEGYSVSREKKESFPLTVTSAQKNPTAFYLCASSIPATGTNEKLFFGSGTQLSVL.

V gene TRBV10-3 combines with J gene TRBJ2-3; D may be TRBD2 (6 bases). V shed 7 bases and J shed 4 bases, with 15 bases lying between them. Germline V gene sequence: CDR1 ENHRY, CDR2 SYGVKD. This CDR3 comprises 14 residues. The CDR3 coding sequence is TGTGCCATCAAGGGCGGGATCGCGGCAGATACGCAGTATTTT. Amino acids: CAIKGGIAADTQYF.

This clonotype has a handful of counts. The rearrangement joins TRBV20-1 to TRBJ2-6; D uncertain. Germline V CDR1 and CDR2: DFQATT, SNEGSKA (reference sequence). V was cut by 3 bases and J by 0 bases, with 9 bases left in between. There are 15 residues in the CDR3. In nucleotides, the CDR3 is TGCAGTGCTAGTACTCGGGTCTCTGGGGCCAACGTCCTGACTTTC. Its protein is CSASTRVSGANVLTF.

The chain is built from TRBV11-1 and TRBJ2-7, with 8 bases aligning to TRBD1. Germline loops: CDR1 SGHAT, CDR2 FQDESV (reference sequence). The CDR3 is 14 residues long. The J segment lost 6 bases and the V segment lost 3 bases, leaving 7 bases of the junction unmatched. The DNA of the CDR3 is TGTGCCAGCAGCTTCGGACAGGGCGCTGGCGAGCAGTACTTC. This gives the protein CASSFGQGAGEQYF.

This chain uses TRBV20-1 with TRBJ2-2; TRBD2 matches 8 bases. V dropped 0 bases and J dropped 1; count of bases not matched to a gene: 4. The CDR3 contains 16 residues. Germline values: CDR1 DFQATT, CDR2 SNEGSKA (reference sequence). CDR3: CSARDLAGGNTGELFF. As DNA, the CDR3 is TGCAGTGCTAGAGATCTGGCGGGAGGGAACACCGGGGAGCTGTTTTTT.

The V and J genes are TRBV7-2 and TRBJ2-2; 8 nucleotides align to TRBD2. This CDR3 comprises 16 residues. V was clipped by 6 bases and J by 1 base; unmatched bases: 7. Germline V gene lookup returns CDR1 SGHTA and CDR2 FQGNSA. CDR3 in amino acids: CASRFKAGVNTGELFF. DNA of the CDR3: TGTGCCAGCAGATTCAAAGCGGGAGTGAACACCGGGGAGCTGTTTTTT.